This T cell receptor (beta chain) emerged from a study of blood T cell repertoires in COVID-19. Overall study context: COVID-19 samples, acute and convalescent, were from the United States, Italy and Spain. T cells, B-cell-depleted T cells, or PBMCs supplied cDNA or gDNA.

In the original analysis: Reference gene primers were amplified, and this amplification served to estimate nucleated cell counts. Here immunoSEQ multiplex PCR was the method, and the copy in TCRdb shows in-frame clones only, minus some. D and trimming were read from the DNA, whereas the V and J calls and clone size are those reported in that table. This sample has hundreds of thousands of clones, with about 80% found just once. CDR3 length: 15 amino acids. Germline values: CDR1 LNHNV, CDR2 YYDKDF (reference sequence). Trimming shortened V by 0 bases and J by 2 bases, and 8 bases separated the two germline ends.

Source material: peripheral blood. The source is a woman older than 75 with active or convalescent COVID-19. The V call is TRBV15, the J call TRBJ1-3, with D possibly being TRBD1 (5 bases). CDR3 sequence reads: CATSRDGGTGNTIYF. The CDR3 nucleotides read TGTGCCACCAGCAGAGATGGGGGGACTGGAAACACCATATATTTT.